A selection of T cell receptor beta chains follows, all from one sample in a study of blood T cell repertoires in COVID-19. Produced via immunoSEQ multiplex PCR; TCRdb's table is partial and in-frame only. The sample includes about 150,000 clones, about nine tenths of them seen just once. What was sequenced was peripheral blood. These receptors were obtained from a woman aged 55-70 years with active or convalescent COVID-19. CDR3s include the opening cysteine and the closing phenylalanine or tryptophan.

v_call,cdr3_aa
TRBV19,CASSLRDSNGNTIYF
TRBV27,CASSLLGGVNQPQHF
TRBV3-1/TRBV3-2,CASSPIAGGRQETQYF
TRBV7-2,CASSRLASTYEQYF
TRBV6-2/TRBV6-3,CASSYVTGEQYF
TRBV11-2,CASSLVGGGNQPQHF
TRBV7-6,CASSPNPQGFTDTQYF
TRBV18,CASSRSRDQPQHF
TRBV7-2,CASSLISSGYRVGTDTQYF
TRBV4-3,CASSLGGTGEETQYF
TRBV12-3/TRBV12-4,CASNEGQSGYTF
TRBV5-1,CASSLASRQQPQHF
TRBV5-1,CASSFRETQYF
TRBV21-1,CASSKGGGYGYTF
TRBV24-1,CATSEGSIGTDTQYF
TRBV7-2,CASSLEFRAAAGNTIYF
TRBV30,CAWSISGTQQYF
TRBV3-1/TRBV3-2,CASSQGASDSYEQYF
TRBV9,CASSVEGTGFYEQYF
TRBV19,CASSIVSDLTDTQYF
TRBV7-9,CASSERAGGVYEQYF
TRBV23-1,CASVPGQGIFETQYF
TRBV11-2,CASSLGGQGHQPQHF
TRBV5-8,CASSLGGTNTGELFF
TRBV6-2/TRBV6-3,CASSYAPGGFDGPRETQYF
TRBV4-1,CASSRIEGGSDEQFF